The 7 T cell receptor beta chains below come from one sample, sequenced in a study of PD-1 blockade in classical Hodgkin lymphoma. Time point in this sample: newly diagnosed, previously untreated cHL patient sample. Measured with immunoSEQ multiplex PCR; TCRdb has only the in-frame clones, and not every one. This repertoire shows approximately 70,000 clones, over 90% found once; its top ten account for approximately 2.5%. The sample consisted of peripheral blood mononuclear cells (PBMCs). The source is a human donor with classical Hodgkin lymphoma.

V gene TRBV7-9 combines with J gene TRBJ1-1, with D perhaps matching TRBD1 (5 bases). The V gene's germline CDR1 is SEHNR and CDR2 FQNEAQ (reference sequence). Deletions cut 2 bases from V and 3 bases from J, with 10 bases between. This CDR3 is built from 14 residues. CDR3 protein: CASSLQGGYTEAFF. CDR3 in DNA: TGTGCCAGCAGCTTACAGGGAGGGTACACTGAAGCTTTCTTT.

This chain joins TRBV5-1 and TRBJ1-2; D uncertain. CDR3 length equals 14 residues. V dropped 0 bases and J dropped 1 base, with 7 bases sitting between them. The germline V gene encodes CDR1 SGHRS and CDR2 YFSETQ. This CDR3 reads CASSLDSRNYGYTF. As DNA, the CDR3 is TGCGCCAGCAGCTTGGACAGCCGTAACTATGGCTACACCTTC.

V and J are TRBV2 and TRBJ1-3, with 8 bases lining up with TRBD1. The CDR3 extends over 19 amino acids. CDR1 and CDR2 (germline): SNHLY, FYNNEI. V shed 1 base, J shed 0 bases, and the junction held 11 bases outside the gene matches. CDR3 sequence (DNA): TGTGCCAGCAGTGAAGTAGGGACAGGCTCCATTAACTCTGGAAACACCATATATTTT. It specifies CASSEVGTGSINSGNTIYF.

This chain connects TRBV9 to TRBJ2-5, with a weak D call TRBD1 (6 bases). V lost 2 bases to trimming and J lost 2 bases, with 16 bases between them. Looked up from germline, CDR1 is SGDLS and CDR2 is YYNGEE. This CDR3 spans 16 amino acids. The CDR3 region is CASSVTGTNKQETQYF. The CDR3 DNA sequence: TGTGCCAGCAGCGTTACCGGGACAAACAAACAAGAGACCCAGTACTTC.

This clone was found once. V is TRBV12-5 and J is TRBJ2-3, with D tentatively TRBD2 (6 bases). The germline V gene has CDR1 LGHNT and CDR2 FRNRAP. The CDR3 has 13 residues. Between the trimmed V and J ends, which lost 6 bases and 5 bases, there was a span of 12 bases. The CDR3 reads CASGLRLEDTQYF. CDR3 sequence (DNA): TGTGCTAGTGGCTTGAGACTAGAAGATACGCAGTATTTT.

The rearrangement joins TRBV5-5 to TRBJ1-5; D is unclear. V lost 1 base, J lost 7 bases, and 15 bases lay in between. Germline CDR1 is SGHKS and CDR2 is YYEKEE (reference sequence). This CDR3 contains 15 residues. The CDR3 DNA is TGTGCCAGCAGCTTGTTTGCCCCGCCGGACCAGCCCCAGCATTTT. Translating it yields CASSLFAPPDQPQHF.

V is TRBV2 and J is TRBJ1-4, with D perhaps TRBD1 (5 bases). This CDR3 comprises 13 residues. The germline CDR1 and CDR2 sequences are SNHLY and FYNNEI. Between the trimmed V and J ends, which lost 7 bases and 7 bases, there was a span of 13 bases. The CDR3 protein is CASKRGDSEKLFF. CDR3 coding DNA: TGTGCCAGCAAACGGGGGGATAGTGAAAAACTGTTTTTT.